Below, 24 T cell receptor beta chains from the same sample are listed, as sequenced in a study of human T cells and chemical hapten exposure. Using its own MiXCR run on the RACE reads, TCRdb lists one record per CDR3 protein. This sample has over 45,000 distinct CDR3 sequences; 3.5% to 4.5% occur once, and the top ten carry about 1.5%. As to time point: healthy volunteer bleed at 2 weeks. Unfractionated whole blood served as the source for total RNA extraction. Sequencing was performed on whole blood. The receptors stem from a female donor in good health. Some clones in this sample may be carry-over from other donors' samples.

Ten or more counts support this clonotype. The chain carries TRBV6-2 or TRBV6-3 and TRBJ1-5; maybe TRBD1 (5 bases). This CDR3 spans 17 amino acids. From germline, CDR1 is MNHEY and CDR2 SVGEGT. V shed 3 bases and J shed 2 bases, with 17 bases lying between them. The CDR3 nucleotides read TGTGCCAGCAGTTATGAACGGGGCGGTCCGGGCAATCAGCCCCAGCATTTT. Translation: CASSYERGGPGNQPQHF.

Ten or more counts support this clonotype. The chain joins TRBV5-1 to TRBJ2-7, with 10 nucleotides matching TRBD1. Looked up from germline, CDR1 is SGHRS and CDR2 is YFSETQ. The CDR3 contains 14 residues. V lost 4 bases, J lost 3 bases, and 4 bases stayed unmatched. CDR3 DNA sequence: TGCGCCAGCAGCATCCGGGACAGGGGCTACGAGCAGTACTTC. Amino acids: CASSIRDRGYEQYF.

This clonotype was observed at least ten times. This chain links TRBV21-1 with TRBJ1-1. TRBV21-1 is a recognized pseudogene. There are 10 residues in the CDR3. The CDR3, as DNA: TGTGCCAGCAGCGCCACTGAAGCTTTCTTT. Translated: CASSATEAFF.

In this sample, this clonotype turned up many times. The V call is TRBV13, the J call TRBJ1-1; D is unresolved. The V gene's germline CDR1 is PRHDT and CDR2 FYEKMQ (reference sequence). Trimming removed 7 bases at V and 1 base at J, with 13 bases between. The CDR3 length is 14 residues. DNA for the CDR3: TGTGCCAGCAACCGCTTCTTTGGGAACACTGAAGCTTTCTTT. Amino acids: CASNRFFGNTEAFF.

This clonotype was picked up many times. The rearrangement joins TRBV12-3 or TRBV12-4 to TRBJ2-7; TRBD2 agrees at 8 bases. V dropped 4 bases and J dropped 3; count of bases not matched to a gene: 14. The CDR3 spans 17 residues. The CDR3 loop is CASSWGGHRGGIYEQYF. CDR3 coding DNA: TGTGCCAGCAGTTGGGGCGGGCATCGCGGGGGGATCTACGAGCAGTACTTC.

This clonotype was observed many times. The rearrangement links TRBV5-4 to TRBJ2-3; no clear D gene. The germline CDR1 and CDR2 sequences are SGHNT and YYREEE (reference sequence). Trimming removed 4 bases at V and 2 bases at J, with 8 bases between. This CDR3 has 13 residues. CDR3 DNA: TGTGCCAGCAGCCCTAGTAACACAGATACGCAGTATTTT. Protein sequence: CASSPSNTDTQYF.

This clonotype was seen ten or more times. The gene calls are TRBV4-3 and TRBJ2-7, with 8 bases aligning to TRBD2. J lost 0 bases, V lost 1 base, and 8 bases had no gene match. The CDR3 totals 17 residues. Germline values: CDR1 LGHNA, CDR2 YSLEER. Here the CDR3 reads CASSQAPGGGHSYEQYF. For the CDR3, the DNA is TGCGCCAGCAGCCAAGCTCCGGGCGGGGGGCACTCCTACGAGCAGTACTTC.

This clonotype was observed at least ten times. This sequence joins TRBV7-9 and TRBJ2-3; 15 bases align to TRBD2. This CDR3 region has 18 residues. J was trimmed by 0 bases and V by 5 bases; bases with no gene match: 6. The germline V gene encodes CDR1 SEHNR and CDR2 FQNEAQ (reference sequence). In nucleotides, the CDR3 is TGTGCCAGCAGCACCCGAGGACTAGCGGGGGGGAGCACAGATACGCAGTATTTT. Residues: CASSTRGLAGGSTDTQYF.

This clonotype occurred many times. V gene TRBV7-9 combines with J gene TRBJ1-2; D might be TRBD1 (5 bases). The length of the CDR3 is 11 residues. V lost 5 bases to trimming and J lost 9 bases, with 10 bases between them. Germline V lookup: CDR1 SEHNR, CDR2 FQNEAQ (reference sequence). For the CDR3, the DNA is TGTGCCAGCAGCGGGACCCCCAGCTACACCTTC. As protein: CASSGTPSYTF.

This clonotype was recorded many times. The chain has TRBV27 and TRBJ2-3, with 8 nucleotides matching TRBD2. Germline CDR1 MNHEY, CDR2 SMNVEV (reference sequence). V was pared by 2 bases and J by 2 bases, with 6 bases of the junction left unmatched. The CDR3 has 16 residues. The CDR3 region has the DNA TGTGCCAGCAGTTTAGTCCTGCGGGGGGTCACAGATACGCAGTATTTT. Protein: CASSLVLRGVTDTQYF.

This clonotype was recorded at least ten times. The chain combines TRBV27 with TRBJ1-2; 9 bases are a match to TRBD1. V trimming: 10 bases; J trimming: 1 base; junction bases outside the gene matches: 16. The CDR3 contains 17 residues. The V gene's germline CDR1 is MNHEY and CDR2 SMNVEV (reference sequence). CDR3 amino acids: CAIRRSRDRDYNYGYTF. In DNA, the CDR3 is TGTGCCATAAGACGATCCCGGGACAGGGATTATAACTATGGCTACACCTTC.

This clonotype was seen at least ten times. The chain recombines TRBV18 with TRBJ2-3, with TRBD2 matching 9 bases. Per the germline V gene, CDR1 is KGHSH and CDR2 is LQKENI. The V segment lost 6 bases and the J segment 4 bases; nucleotides outside the gene matches: 11. The CDR3 covers 16 residues. CDR3 coding DNA: TGTGCCAGCTCCCCCGGGGTAGCGGGGGAACCAGATACGCAGTATTTT. Translated: CASSPGVAGEPDTQYF. Variable domain in full (rest from reference TRBV18 and TRBJ2-3): NAGVMQNPRHLVRRRGQEARLRCSPMKGHSHVYWYRQLPEEGLKFMVYLQKENIIDESGMPKERFSAEFPKEGPSILRIQQVVRGDSAAYFCASSPGVAGEPDTQYFGPGTRLTVL.

The CDR3 sequence is CASSPRLAGGQTQYF. As DNA, the CDR3 is TGTGCCAGCAGCCCCCGACTAGCGGGGGGCCAAACGCAGTATTTT. The rearrangement links TRBV9 to TRBJ2-3, with 13 nucleotides matching TRBD2. Per germline, CDR1 SGDLS and CDR2 YYNGEE. The trim removed 4 bases at V and 9 bases at J, leaving 8 bases unmatched. The CDR3 sequence is 15 residues long.

This clonotype was seen ten or more times. The V call is TRBV12-3 or TRBV12-4, the J call TRBJ1-2; 10 positions match TRBD1. The CDR3 has 17 residues. V gave up 10 bases and J gave up 3 bases; unmatched junction bases: 17. The CDR3 DNA sequence: TGTGCCACCAAATTACTTCTCGGGACAGGGGCCCACTATGGCTACACCTTC. Translating gives CATKLLLGTGAHYGYTF.

There are many counts of this clonotype. The V gene is TRBV6-2 or TRBV6-3, the J gene TRBJ1-1; D gene ambiguous. Trimming shortened V by 5 bases and J by 5 bases, and 12 bases separated the two germline ends. Germline lookup yields CDR1 MNHEY and CDR2 SVGEGT. The CDR3 is made up of 13 amino acids. The CDR3 here is CASSQGMVTEAFF. In nucleotides, the CDR3 is TGTGCCAGCAGTCAAGGGATGGTGACTGAAGCTTTCTTT.

Of note for this clonotype: A much bigger clone sits one base away, suggesting this may be a read error. The chain links TRBV5-4 to TRBJ1-6; no clear D. This CDR3 has 13 amino acids. Germline assignment: CDR1 SGHNT and CDR2 YYREEE (reference sequence). The CDR3 sequence: CASSLDHNSPLNF. In DNA, the CDR3 is TGTGCCAGCAGCTTAGACCATAATTCACCCCTCAACTTT.

This clonotype came up many times. The chain links TRBV6-5 to TRBJ2-3, with 8 bases lining up with TRBD2. V shed 2 bases, J shed 2 bases, and the junction held 12 bases outside the gene matches. There are 18 residues in the CDR3. Germline CDR1 reads MNHEY; CDR2 reads SVGAGI. The CDR3 DNA follows: TGTGCCAGCAGTTACAGGGGAAGACAGCGGGGGCTCACAGATACGCAGTATTTT. Its protein is CASSYRGRQRGLTDTQYF.

At least ten counts were recorded for this clonotype. The chain is built from TRBV28 and TRBJ2-5, with D possibly being TRBD1 or TRBD2 (5 bases each). This CDR3 has 14 amino acids. V lost 6 bases and J 0 bases, leaving 11 bases between the germline ends. The germline gives CDR1 MDHEN, CDR2 SYDVKM. The CDR3: CASSLGPYQETQYF. CDR3 nucleotides: TGTGCCAGCAGCCTGGGACCGTACCAAGAGACCCAGTACTTC.

This clonotype was detected ten times or more. The chain joins TRBV12-3 or TRBV12-4 to TRBJ2-7; 7 bases match TRBD1. This CDR3 is 13 amino acids long. Trimming cost V 5 bases and J 3 bases; bases outside gene matches: 4. The CDR3 coding sequence is TGTGCCAGCAGTCCCTGGGACAGCTACGAGCAGTACTTC. Protein: CASSPWDSYEQYF.

This rearrangement joins TRBV10-3 to TRBJ2-3; D is ambiguous. The CDR3 consists of 13 residues. CDR1 and CDR2 from the germline V gene are ENHRY and SYGVKD. Trimming took 10 bases from V and 2 from J, leaving 13 bases between them. The CDR3 loop is CATHKENTDTQYF. The CDR3 nucleotides are TGTGCCACCCACAAGGAGAACACAGATACGCAGTATTTT.

V usage is TRBV7-8 and J usage is TRBJ1-5; D possibly corresponds to TRBD1 (5 bases). CDR3 length equals 15 residues. Trimming cost V 1 base and J 1 base, with 8 bases left between them. CDR1 is SGHVS, CDR2 FQNEAQ, per germline. This CDR3 reads CASSLEGRSNQPQHF. The CDR3 DNA reads TGTGCCAGCAGCTTAGAGGGACGAAGCAATCAGCCCCAGCATTTT.

This clonotype was seen ten or more times. The rearrangement links TRBV6-9 to TRBJ2-4; D not certain. Germline V CDR1 and CDR2: MNHGY, SVAAGI. Trimming removed 6 bases from V and 0 bases from J, with 15 bases in between. This CDR3 comprises 16 residues. The CDR3 protein is CASSRSVSIAKNIQYF. In nucleotides, the CDR3 is TGTGCCAGCAGCCGCTCAGTATCAATAGCCAAAAACATTCAGTACTTC.

This clonotype was seen repeatedly, ten times or more. The CDR3 nucleotides read TGCGCCAGCAGGGAAGGGGAGAACACTGAAGCTTTCTTT. Its translation is CASREGENTEAFF. The chain uses TRBV5-1 and TRBJ1-1, with D tentatively TRBD1 (5 bases). This CDR3 has 13 residues. Trimming took 5 bases from V and 1 from J, leaving 9 bases between them. The germline gives CDR1 SGHRS, CDR2 YFSETQ. Variable domain in full (rest from reference TRBV5-1 and TRBJ1-1): KAGVTQTPRYLIKTRGQQVTLSCSPISGHRSVSWYQQTPGQGLQFLFEYFSETQRNKGNFPGRFSGRQFSNSRSEMNVSTLELGDSALYLCASREGENTEAFFGQGTRLTVV.

This clonotype was observed at least ten times. This chain joins TRBV5-1 and TRBJ2-3; possibly TRBD1 for D (5 bases). The V and J ends lost 0 bases and 2 bases respectively, with 10 bases between them. The CDR3 runs to 15 residues. The V gene's germline CDR1 is SGHRS and CDR2 YFSETQ. The CDR3 reads CASSLGDRVTDTQYF. In DNA, the CDR3 is TGCGCCAGCAGCTTGGGTGACAGAGTCACAGATACGCAGTATTTT.